The present entry profiles one T cell receptor (beta chain) with its context. The antigen is undetermined. The assay was immunoSEQ multiplex PCR, and TCRdb's table has in-frame clones only and misses some. The data show tens of thousands of clones, under 85% seen once. These data are taken from a study of vaccination effects on CD4 cells after COVID-19. Across the whole study: Either the BNT162b2 or mRNA-1273 vaccine was given to participants in two doses. Study outcomes and limitations: Marked clonal contraction was seen late after vaccination (in both infection- and vaccine-induced clones). Healthy vaccinees had only 1 of 255 vaccine-induced clones cross-react with common cold coronaviruses.

Germline V lookup: CDR1 SGHRS, CDR2 YFSETQ. The CDR3 runs 13 residues. V was pared by 0 bases and J by 5 bases, with 8 bases between. Investigators separated out CD4+ T cells once approximately 11 days of culture had passed. The healthy vaccine recipients, who had no prior SARS-CoV-2 infection, showed negative nucleocapsid antibodies. The material was CD4+ T cells from PBMCs cultured without peptide, obtained before COVID-19 vaccination. The receptor's source is a human donor who received a COVID-19 vaccine. This sequence joins TRBV5-1 and TRBJ1-2, with D possibly TRBD1 on 5 matching bases. CDR3 sequence: CASSLGSGYGYTF. CDR3 coding DNA: TGCGCCAGCAGCTTGGGCTCAGGGTATGGCTACACCTTC.